The 7 T cell receptor beta chains reported below all come from one sample, sequenced in a study of OX40 agonist ivuxolimab in advanced cancers. TCRdb's table, derived via immunoSEQ multiplex PCR, lists solely in-frame clones and lacks some. Of roughly 53,000 clones listed, around 89% are singletons. The source material was CD4+ or CD8+ T cells sorted from blood, sampled in a trial of the OX40 agonist ivuxolimab. All receptors come from an adult with an advanced solid tumor such as melanoma, head and neck, liver or kidney cancer.

The chain combines TRBV7-2 with TRBJ2-2; weak D call: TRBD1 (7 bases). The germline gives CDR1 SGHTA, CDR2 FQGNSA. This CDR3 region has 15 residues. Trimming removed 10 bases at V and 2 bases at J, with 17 bases between. CDR3 sequence: CAIRQGGYNTGELFF. CDR3 DNA: TGTGCCATTAGACAGGGAGGTTATAACACCGGGGAGCTGTTTTTT.

The V and J genes are TRBV7-2 and TRBJ2-1; the D gene is possibly TRBD2 (5 bases). V was shortened by 2 bases and J by 5 bases, with 10 bases between the two germline ends. Germline CDR1 is SGHTA and CDR2 is FQGNSA. The CDR3 covers 14 residues. CDR3 DNA sequence: TGTGCCAGCAGCTTACTTACGAGGGACAATGAGCAGTTCTTC. Translation gives CASSLLTRDNEQFF.

The CDR3 protein is CAWSPEGAREFF. The CDR3 nucleotides are TGTGCCTGGAGCCCAGAGGGGGCAAGGGAGTTCTTC. The chain links TRBV30 to TRBJ2-1; 7 bases align to TRBD1. Germline CDR1 reads GTSNPN; CDR2 reads SVGIG (reference sequence). The length of the CDR3 is 12 residues. The ends lost 3 bases at V and 14 bases at J; junction bases unmatched: 10. The whole variable domain, filled in from reference TRBV30 and TRBJ2-1, reads SQTIHQWPATLVQPVGSPLSLECTVEGTSNPNLYWYRQAAGRGLQLLFYSVGIGQISSEVPQNLSASRPQDRQFILSSKKLLLSDSGFYLCAWSPEGAREFFGPGTRLTVL.

J is TRBJ2-3 and V is TRBV5-1; D may be TRBD1 (7 bases). This CDR3 has 15 amino acids. Germline V gene data show CDR1 as SGHRS and CDR2 as YFSETQ. Between the trimmed V and J ends, which lost 1 base and 4 bases, there was a span of 13 bases. CDR3 in amino acids: CASSLRRDSADTQYF. The CDR3 bases are TGCGCCAGCAGCTTGAGGCGGGACAGCGCAGATACGCAGTATTTT.

This clone has more than one count but fewer than ten. CDR3 sequence reads: CASSFTAFSSGNTIYF. The CDR3 region has the DNA TGTGCCAGCAGCTTTACGGCCTTCTCCTCTGGAAACACCATATATTTT. This rearrangement joins TRBV5-6 to TRBJ1-3, with D hard to call. CDR3 size: 16 residues. The V gene's germline CDR1 is SGHDT and CDR2 YYEEEE. V dropped 2 bases and J dropped 0 bases, with 12 bases sitting between them.

A note on this clone: The junction differs from germline at one of its ends, possibly a read error. The chain links TRBV5-1 to TRBJ2-7, with D possibly TRBD2 on 7 matching bases. Germline-derived CDR1 and CDR2 are SGHRS and YFSETQ. This CDR3 region has 17 residues. The CDR3 DNA follows: TGCGCCCGCAGCTTGGGGGGGGCGGGTAGCGGCTCCTACGAGCAGTACTTC. Translated, it gives CARSLGGAGSGSYEQYF.

The CDR3 is CASSNFKDGSYEQYF. CDR3 bases: TGTGCCAGCAGCAATTTTAAGGACGGATCCTACGAGCAGTACTTC. This chain joins TRBV21-1 and TRBJ2-7. TRBV21-1 is given as a pseudogene. The CDR3 runs 15 residues.